Below are 16 T cell receptor beta chains sequenced from a single sample in a study of T-cell reconstitution after alpha-beta-depleted transplantation in children. TCRbeta library construction was performed incorporating unique molecular identifiers. In TCRdb, the PCR reads were re-called with MiXCR into one record per CDR3 protein. Here the sample spans over 450,000 distinct CDR3 sequences, over 9.5% being singletons. The specimen was PBMCs, collected before TCRalphabeta/CD19-depleted stem cell transplant. Receptor source: a child aged 2-15 years with inherited bone marrow failure, due to receive a stem cell transplant.

The chain has TRBV29-1 and TRBJ2-2, with a tentative D call TRBD2 (6 bases). CDR1 is SQVTM, CDR2 ANQGSEA, per germline. V was trimmed by 0 bases and J by 0 bases, leaving 11 bases between them. The CDR3 has 16 amino acids. The CDR3 loop reads CSVEDQASANTGELFF. In DNA, the CDR3 is TGCAGCGTTGAAGATCAAGCTAGCGCGAACACCGGGGAGCTGTTTTTT.

This clonotype was seen repeatedly, ten times or more. The chain uses TRBV12-3 or TRBV12-4 and TRBJ2-7; D unclear. The length of the CDR3 is 12 residues. The germline V and J ends were trimmed by 3 bases and 5 bases, with 8 bases remaining between them. The CDR3 nucleotides read TGTGCCAGCAGTTTTATCCCCCACGAGCAGTACTTC. Translation gives CASSFIPHEQYF.

This clonotype was counted many times. The chain has TRBV20-1 and TRBJ2-7; no clear D. Deletions cut 5 bases from V and 6 bases from J, with 11 bases between. The CDR3 spans 11 residues. The germline gives CDR1 DFQATT, CDR2 SNEGSKA (reference sequence). In DNA form, the CDR3 reads TGCAGTGCTGGACCCTCTAGCGAGCAGTACTTC. Translating it yields CSAGPSSEQYF.

This clonotype appeared a few times. The gene calls are TRBV7-2 and TRBJ2-3; 10 bases line up with TRBD2. The CDR3 is 16 residues long. Germline-derived CDR1 and CDR2 are SGHTA and FQGNSA. Trimming at V came to 1 base and at J to 4 bases, leaving 5 bases not matched to a gene. CDR3 sequence: CASSLDASGSSDTQYF. DNA of the CDR3: TGTGCCAGCAGCTTAGATGCTAGCGGGAGCTCAGATACGCAGTATTTT.

In its sample, this clonotype was seen many times. The chain links TRBV5-1 to TRBJ2-5, with 12 bases lining up with TRBD2. Unmatched junction bases numbered 4, after V lost 0 bases and J lost 4 bases. Germline V gene lookup returns CDR1 SGHRS and CDR2 YFSETQ. CDR3 length: 16 amino acids. The CDR3 loop is CASSLEGTSGPETQYF. DNA for the CDR3: TGCGCCAGCAGCTTGGAGGGGACTAGCGGGCCAGAGACCCAGTACTTC.

This clonotype was seen ten or more times. This chain connects TRBV6-5 to TRBJ2-7; 10 bases match TRBD1. Germline trimming cut 2 bases from V and 4 bases from J; bases unmatched to any gene: 8. CDR3 length equals 16 residues. Germline V gene lookup returns CDR1 MNHEY and CDR2 SVGAGI. The CDR3 DNA follows: TGTGCCAGCAGTTACCGACCCCGGGACAGGGGTTACGAGCAGTACTTC. It translates to CASSYRPRDRGYEQYF.

This clonotype was found many times. This rearrangement joins TRBV6-5 to TRBJ2-3; D might be TRBD2 (5 bases). Germline V gene data show CDR1 as MNHEY and CDR2 as SVGAGI. This CDR3 is built from 14 residues. With 1 base removed from V and 0 bases from J, the gap between germline ends came to 5 bases. CDR3 in amino acids: CASSYLASTDTQYF. The DNA for the CDR3 is TGTGCCAGCAGTTACTTAGCGAGCACAGATACGCAGTATTTT.

Many counts were recorded for this clonotype. The rearrangement uses TRBV7-2 and TRBJ2-7; 7 positions match TRBD2. J was trimmed by 4 bases and V by 1 base; bases with no gene match: 10. The length of the CDR3 is 16 residues. Germline assignment: CDR1 SGHTA and CDR2 FQGNSA. Here the CDR3 reads CASSLVGGSALYEQYF. The DNA for the CDR3 is TGTGCCAGCAGCTTAGTTGGCGGGAGTGCTCTTTACGAGCAGTACTTC.

This clonotype was seen many times. V and J are TRBV28 and TRBJ2-1; 12 nucleotides agree with TRBD2. Germline V gene data show CDR1 as MDHEN and CDR2 as SYDVKM. The CDR3 extends over 13 amino acids. J gave up 9 bases and V 6 bases, and 3 bases lay outside the gene matches. CDR3 nucleotide sequence: TGTGCCAGCAGATCGGGACTAGCGGGTGAGCAGTTCTTC. Translated, it gives CASRSGLAGEQFF.

This rearrangement joins TRBV27 to TRBJ1-2; D is possibly TRBD1 (6 bases). Trimming removed 4 bases at V and 7 bases at J, with 22 bases between. This CDR3 is 16 amino acids long. Germline V CDR1 and CDR2: MNHEY, SMNVEV (reference sequence). CDR3 protein: CASSSLGAGVRSGYTF. DNA for the CDR3: TGTGCCAGCAGTTCCCTGGGGGCAGGGGTTCGCTCTGGCTACACCTTC.

This clonotype was counted at least ten times. V and J are TRBV6-5 and TRBJ2-7, with D hard to call. This CDR3 has 14 residues. V was trimmed by 3 bases and J by 6 bases, leaving 15 bases between them. Germline CDR1 and CDR2: MNHEY and SVGAGI. The CDR3 nucleotides are TGTGCCAGCAGTTATCCCCAAACTCATGGCGAGCAGTACTTC. Translation: CASSYPQTHGEQYF.

This clonotype was seen only a few times. The chain recombines TRBV20-1 with TRBJ2-5; the D is unclear. The CDR3 has 12 amino acids. CDR1 and CDR2 (germline): DFQATT, SNEGSKA (reference sequence). The germline V and J ends were trimmed by 0 bases and 5 bases, with 7 bases remaining between them. CDR3 amino acids: CSARDRVETQYF. CDR3 nucleotide sequence: TGCAGTGCTAGAGATCGCGTGGAGACCCAGTACTTC.

In this sample, this clonotype turned up many times. The gene calls are TRBV29-1 and TRBJ2-2, with 11 bases fitting TRBD1. Germline-derived CDR1 and CDR2 are SQVTM and ANQGSEA. The J segment lost 1 base and the V segment lost 7 bases, leaving 8 bases of the junction unmatched. The CDR3 is made up of 16 amino acids. The CDR3 sequence: CSAGDRGSLNTGELFF. The CDR3 region has the DNA TGCAGCGCAGGGGACAGGGGGTCCCTGAACACCGGGGAGCTGTTTTTT.

This clonotype occurred many times. The V call is TRBV20-1, the J call TRBJ2-1, with D perhaps being TRBD1 or TRBD2 (5 bases each). Germline V gene sequence: CDR1 DFQATT, CDR2 SNEGSKA (reference sequence). The CDR3 spans 12 residues. V shed 4 bases and J shed 8 bases, with 12 bases lying between them. The CDR3 nucleotides read TGCAGTGCTACCGGTCGAGGGGATGAGCAGTTCTTC. This encodes CSATGRGDEQFF.

This clonotype was picked up many times. CDR3 protein: CSADRTYEQYF. DNA of the CDR3: TGCAGTGCTGACAGAACCTACGAGCAGTACTTC. The chain has TRBV20-1 and TRBJ2-7; possibly TRBD1 for D (5 bases). The CDR3 length is 11 residues. V lost 5 bases, J lost 2 bases, and 7 bases lay in between. The germline V gene has CDR1 DFQATT and CDR2 SNEGSKA (reference sequence).

This clonotype was counted ten times or more. The chain couples TRBV4-3 to TRBJ2-7; 10 positions match TRBD1. After removal of 3 bases from V and 2 bases from J, the junction contained 4 bases not matched to a gene. Germline lookup yields CDR1 LGHNA and CDR2 YSLEER. The CDR3 covers 15 residues. This CDR3 reads CASSQGQGWAYEQYF. In DNA form, the CDR3 reads TGCGCCAGCAGCCAGGGACAGGGGTGGGCCTACGAGCAGTACTTC.